The TCR beta chain described here comes from a study of CD8 T cells in Susac syndrome. The T cells that were sequenced for TCR beta were CD8+ and CD4+ cells from blood. Reverse transcription of about 0.45 to 1 ug RNA was carried out with random hexamers. The TCR beta CDR3 was amplified by immunoSEQ multiplex PCR across 54 Vbeta, 13 Jbeta. Via MiXCR, TCRdb re-called the immunoSEQ multiplex PCR reads, giving one row per CDR3 protein. Found here are over 95,000 distinct CDR3 sequences, nearly 95% of them singletons; the top ten hold 0.11% to 0.15%. Trimming cost V 0 bases and J 1 base, with 9 bases left between them. CDR3 size: 15 residues. CDR1 is SGHTA and CDR2 is FQGNSA in the germline V gene.

The gene calls are TRBV7-2 and TRBJ2-5; D is ambiguous. The clonotype originates from a human donor in good health. The sample taken for sequencing was CD4+ T cells from PBMCs. The CDR3 nucleotides read TGTGCCAGCAGCTTAGCGTCGCCCCGCCAAGAGACCCAGTACTTC. Its protein product is CASSLASPRQETQYF.